This entry describes one T cell receptor (beta chain). Its antigen is not known. This CDR3 is 13 amino acids long. CDR1 and CDR2 (germline): SGHTA, FQGNSA. V shed 4 bases and J shed 4 bases, with 11 bases lying between them. This sample stems from a study of T cell responses to AZD1222 COVID-19 vaccine. Regarding the study as a whole: Of the AZD1222 recipients, only five to seven were seropositive at baseline. Donors, mostly white British, included more females; clonal diversity was possibly underestimated.

Some clones are missing from TCRdb's copy, which holds only in-frame ones; the method was immunoSEQ multiplex PCR. The sample has roughly 170,000 clones, about 92% seen once. The TCR originated in an adult in good health. V gene TRBV7-2 combines with J gene TRBJ2-7; D unresolved. Here the sequenced sample was peripheral blood, taken on day 0 of AZD1222 vaccination. The CDR3 nucleotides are TGTGCCAGCAGCTCCGCTAGGAGTTACGAGCAGTACTTC. Translation: CASSSARSYEQYF.